One T cell receptor beta chain is described in this entry. The sample is drawn from a study of blood T cell repertoires in COVID-19. Study in general: Both acute and convalescent COVID-19 samples were obtained from the United States, Italy and Spain. Sources were T cells, B-cell-depleted T cells, or PBMCs; the material itself was cDNA or gDNA.

CDR3 length equals 14 residues. Germline values: CDR1 SEHNR, CDR2 FQNEAQ (reference sequence). The germline V and J ends were trimmed by 6 bases and 0 bases, with 11 bases remaining between them. Per the authors' pipeline: Estimates of nucleated cell counts were drawn from the amplification of reference gene primers. Here immunoSEQ multiplex PCR was the method, and the copy in TCRdb shows in-frame clones only, minus some. V and J calls and clone size are copied from that table; D and trimming were computed from the DNA. The sample carries about 130,000 clones, more than 75% recorded once. The clonotype originates from a human donor in a cohort sampled during active COVID-19. The chain links TRBV7-9 to TRBJ1-1; D call uncertain. The sample comprised peripheral blood. CDR3 loop: CASRTHSLNTEAFF. The CDR3, as DNA: TGTGCCAGCAGGACCCACAGTTTGAACACTGAAGCTTTCTTT.